A single sample is the source of the 4 T cell receptor beta chains below, sequenced in a study of cytomegalovirus exposure and HLA in healthy donors. The primer mix had 60 Vbeta and 13 Jbeta primers. TCRdb keeps only in-frame clones here, not all; method: immunoSEQ multiplex PCR. The top ten hold around 2% of the sample, which has hundreds of thousands of clones, under 80% seen once. The specimen sequenced was PBMCs. The receptors derive from a female donor in good health and CMV-seronegative.

The chain is built from TRBV7-2 and TRBJ1-2; D not resolved. This CDR3 has 16 residues. Trimming pared 5 bases from V and 4 bases from J, leaving 20 bases between. Germline V gives CDR1 SGHTA, CDR2 FQGNSA. The CDR3 loop reads CASSQTWAASLYGYTF. In nucleotides, the CDR3 is TGTGCCAGCAGCCAGACGTGGGCCGCCTCCCTCTATGGCTACACCTTC. The whole variable domain, filled in from reference TRBV7-2 and TRBJ1-2, reads GAGVSQSPSNKVTEKGKDVELRCDPISGHTALYWYRQSLGQGLEFLIYFQGNSAPDKSGLPSDRFSAERTGGSVSTLTIQRTQQEDSAVYLCASSQTWAASLYGYTFGSGTRLTVV.

The chain couples TRBV7-2 to TRBJ2-5; 7 bases fit TRBD1. Trimming at V came to 5 bases and at J to 4 bases, leaving 22 bases not matched to a gene. The CDR3 loop spans 19 amino acids. Germline CDR1 is SGHTA and CDR2 is FQGNSA. The CDR3 DNA reads TGTGCCAGCAGCAACGACCGGGACAGAGAACAGGGTTTCGGAGAGACCCAGTACTTC. It is translated as CASSNDRDREQGFGETQYF.

The chain recombines TRBV6-6 with TRBJ2-3; TRBD2 is a possible D gene (5 bases). Trimming left V 8 bases short and J 1 base short, with 7 bases between. The V gene's germline CDR1 is MNHNY and CDR2 SVGAGI (reference sequence). The CDR3 contains 12 residues. The CDR3 is CASFGGTDTQYF. The CDR3 region has the DNA TGTGCCAGCTTCGGGGGCACAGATACGCAGTATTTT.

The V gene is TRBV5-4, the J gene TRBJ2-5; weak D call: TRBD2 (6 bases). Trimming stripped 0 bases from V and 2 bases from J, with 8 bases between. CDR1 SGHNT and CDR2 YYREEE come from the germline V gene (reference sequence). CDR3 length: 14 residues. CDR3 DNA sequence: TGTGCCAGCAGCTTGGACCTAGCGCAAGAGACCCAGTACTTC. Translating gives CASSLDLAQETQYF.